The T cell receptor beta chain described here comes from a study of spatial heterogeneity in lung cancer. Time point described: blood at routine non-recurrence follow-up after resection. Many counts were recorded for this clonotype. MiXCR was run by TCRdb on the 5' RACE reads, yielding one entry per CDR3 protein. The data contain 25,000 to 35,000 distinct CDR3 sequences, more than 9% of them singletons. This TCR was recovered from a female donor with early-stage non-small cell lung cancer. This material consisted of PBMCs, taken at follow-up.

The CDR3 protein is CASSADLEQFF. Written as DNA, the CDR3 is TGTGCCAGCAGTGCGGACCTTGAGCAGTTCTTC. The chain links TRBV28 to TRBJ2-1, with unresolved D. CDR1 and CDR2 from the germline V gene are MDHEN and SYDVKM. This CDR3 contains 11 residues. The V gene lost 5 bases and the J gene lost 9 bases, with 8 bases spanning the gap.